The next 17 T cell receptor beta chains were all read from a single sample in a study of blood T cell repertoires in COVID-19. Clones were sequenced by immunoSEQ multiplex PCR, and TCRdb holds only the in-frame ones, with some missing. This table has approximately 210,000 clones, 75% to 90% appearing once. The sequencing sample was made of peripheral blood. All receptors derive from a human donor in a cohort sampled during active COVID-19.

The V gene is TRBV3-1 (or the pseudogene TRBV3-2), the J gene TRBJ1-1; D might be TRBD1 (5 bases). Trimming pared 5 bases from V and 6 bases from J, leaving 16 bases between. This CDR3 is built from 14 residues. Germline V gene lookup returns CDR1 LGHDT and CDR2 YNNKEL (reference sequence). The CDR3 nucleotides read TGTGCCAGCAGCAAACCAACAGGTAACGCTGAAGCTTTCTTT. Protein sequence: CASSKPTGNAEAFF.

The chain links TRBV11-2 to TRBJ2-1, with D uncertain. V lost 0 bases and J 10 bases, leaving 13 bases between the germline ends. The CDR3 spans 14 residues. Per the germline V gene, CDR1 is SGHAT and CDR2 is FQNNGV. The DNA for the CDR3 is TGTGCCAGCAGCTTAGATTACCCCAGCAGGGAGCAGTTCTTC. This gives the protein CASSLDYPSREQFF.

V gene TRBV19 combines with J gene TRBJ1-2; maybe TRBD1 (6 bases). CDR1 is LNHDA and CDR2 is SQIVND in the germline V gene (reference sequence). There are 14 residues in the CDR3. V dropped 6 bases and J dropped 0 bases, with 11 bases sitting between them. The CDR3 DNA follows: TGTGCCAGTAGGGACAGAAGAGCTAACTATGGCTACACCTTC. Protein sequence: CASRDRRANYGYTF. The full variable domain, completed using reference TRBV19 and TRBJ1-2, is DGGITQSPKYLFRKEGQNVTLSCEQNLNHDAMYWYRQDPGQGLRLIYYSQIVNDFQKGDIAEGYSVSREKKESFPLTVTSAQKNPTAFYLCASRDRRANYGYTFGSGTRLTVV.

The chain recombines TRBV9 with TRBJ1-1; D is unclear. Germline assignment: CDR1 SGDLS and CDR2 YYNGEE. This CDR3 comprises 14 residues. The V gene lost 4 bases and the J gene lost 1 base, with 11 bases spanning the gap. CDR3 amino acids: CASSLRAGNTEAFF. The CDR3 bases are TGTGCCAGCAGCCTACGGGCGGGGAACACTGAAGCTTTCTTT.

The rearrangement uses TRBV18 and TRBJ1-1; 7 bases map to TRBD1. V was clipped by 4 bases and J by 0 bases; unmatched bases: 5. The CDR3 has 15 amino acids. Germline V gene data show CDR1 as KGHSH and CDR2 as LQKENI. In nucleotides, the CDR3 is TGTGCCAGCTCACGTAGGACAGGCTTGAACACTGAAGCTTTCTTT. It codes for CASSRRTGLNTEAFF.

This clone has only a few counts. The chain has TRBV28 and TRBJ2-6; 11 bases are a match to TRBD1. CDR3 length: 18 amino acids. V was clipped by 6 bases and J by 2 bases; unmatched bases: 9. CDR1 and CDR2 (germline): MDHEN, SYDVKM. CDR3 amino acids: CASRKPGTGGPGANVLTF. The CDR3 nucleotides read TGTGCCAGCAGAAAACCCGGGACAGGGGGACCTGGGGCCAACGTCCTGACTTTC.

The CDR3 loop reads CASSQVASGRTEETQYF. The CDR3 nucleotides are TGTGCCAGCAGCCAGGTCGCAAGCGGGAGGACGGAAGAGACCCAGTACTTC. The rearrangement uses TRBV21-1 and TRBJ2-5; the DNA was not used to check the table's D call, TRBD2. TRBV21-1 is reported as a pseudogene. The CDR3 loop spans 17 amino acids.

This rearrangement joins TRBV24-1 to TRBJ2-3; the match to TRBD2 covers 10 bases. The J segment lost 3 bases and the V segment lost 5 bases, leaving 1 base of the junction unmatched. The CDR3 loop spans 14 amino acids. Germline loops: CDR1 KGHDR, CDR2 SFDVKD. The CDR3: CATSVGLATDTQYF. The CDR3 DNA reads TGTGCCACCAGTGTGGGACTAGCGACAGATACGCAGTATTTT.

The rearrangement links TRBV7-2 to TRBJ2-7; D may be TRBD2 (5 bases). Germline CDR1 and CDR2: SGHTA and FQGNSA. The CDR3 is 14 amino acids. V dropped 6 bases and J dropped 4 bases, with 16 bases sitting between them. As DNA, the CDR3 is TGTGCCAGCAGTTCTGGACTGTTGACATACGAGCAGTACTTC. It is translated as CASSSGLLTYEQYF.

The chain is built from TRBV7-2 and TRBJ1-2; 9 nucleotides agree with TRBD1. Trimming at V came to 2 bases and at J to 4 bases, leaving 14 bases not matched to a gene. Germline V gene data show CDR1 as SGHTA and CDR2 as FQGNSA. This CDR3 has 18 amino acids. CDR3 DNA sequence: TGTGCCAGCAGCTTACTCCCCGTAACAGGGGGCGCGGGCTATGGCTACACCTTC. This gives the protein CASSLLPVTGGAGYGYTF.

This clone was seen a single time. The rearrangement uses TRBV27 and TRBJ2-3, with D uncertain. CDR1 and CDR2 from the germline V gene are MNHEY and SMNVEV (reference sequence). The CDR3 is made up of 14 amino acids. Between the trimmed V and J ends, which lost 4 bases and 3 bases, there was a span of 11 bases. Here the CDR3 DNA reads TGTGCCAGCAGTTATCTCGCCACTACAGATACGCAGTATTTT. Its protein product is CASSYLATTDTQYF.

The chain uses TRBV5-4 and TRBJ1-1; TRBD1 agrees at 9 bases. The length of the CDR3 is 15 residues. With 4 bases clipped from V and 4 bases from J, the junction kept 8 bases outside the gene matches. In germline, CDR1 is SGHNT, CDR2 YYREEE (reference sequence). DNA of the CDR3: TGTGCCAGCAGCAGGGGACAGGGATTGGGCACTGAAGCTTTCTTT. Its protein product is CASSRGQGLGTEAFF.

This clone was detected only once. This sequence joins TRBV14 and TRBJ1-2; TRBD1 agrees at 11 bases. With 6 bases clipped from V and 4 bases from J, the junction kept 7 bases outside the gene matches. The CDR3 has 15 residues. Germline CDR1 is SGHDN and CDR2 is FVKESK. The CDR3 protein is CASRGTGTGGYGYTF. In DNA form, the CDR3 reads TGTGCCAGCAGAGGGACCGGGACAGGGGGCTATGGCTACACCTTC.

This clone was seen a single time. The CDR3 DNA reads TGTGCCAGCAGGGCAGGGGGAAGTGTTAATCAGCCCCAGCATTTT. This sequence encodes CASRAGGSVNQPQHF. This rearrangement joins TRBV7-2 to TRBJ1-5, with 7 bases matching TRBD1. The ends lost 6 bases at V and 4 bases at J; junction bases unmatched: 9. Germline assignment: CDR1 SGHTA and CDR2 FQGNSA. CDR3 length equals 15 residues.

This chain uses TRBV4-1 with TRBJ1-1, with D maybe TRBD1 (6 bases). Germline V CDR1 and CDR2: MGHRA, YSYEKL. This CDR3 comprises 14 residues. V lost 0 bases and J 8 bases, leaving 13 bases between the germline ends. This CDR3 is CASSQDGWTVEAFF. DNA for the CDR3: TGCGCCAGCAGCCAAGATGGGTGGACAGTCGAAGCTTTCTTT.

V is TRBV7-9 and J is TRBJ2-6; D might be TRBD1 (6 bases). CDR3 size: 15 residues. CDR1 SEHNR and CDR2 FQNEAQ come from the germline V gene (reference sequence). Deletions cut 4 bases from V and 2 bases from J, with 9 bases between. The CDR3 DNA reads TGTGCCAGCAGCTCTTACAGGGCTGGGGCCAACGTCCTGACTTTC. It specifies CASSSYRAGANVLTF.

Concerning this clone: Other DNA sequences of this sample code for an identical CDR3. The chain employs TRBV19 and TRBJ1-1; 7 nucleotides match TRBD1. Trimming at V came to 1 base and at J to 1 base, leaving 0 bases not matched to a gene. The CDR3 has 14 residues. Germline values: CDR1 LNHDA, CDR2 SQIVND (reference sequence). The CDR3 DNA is TGTGCCAGTAGTATAGGACAGGGGAACACTGAAGCTTTCTTT. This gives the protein CASSIGQGNTEAFF.